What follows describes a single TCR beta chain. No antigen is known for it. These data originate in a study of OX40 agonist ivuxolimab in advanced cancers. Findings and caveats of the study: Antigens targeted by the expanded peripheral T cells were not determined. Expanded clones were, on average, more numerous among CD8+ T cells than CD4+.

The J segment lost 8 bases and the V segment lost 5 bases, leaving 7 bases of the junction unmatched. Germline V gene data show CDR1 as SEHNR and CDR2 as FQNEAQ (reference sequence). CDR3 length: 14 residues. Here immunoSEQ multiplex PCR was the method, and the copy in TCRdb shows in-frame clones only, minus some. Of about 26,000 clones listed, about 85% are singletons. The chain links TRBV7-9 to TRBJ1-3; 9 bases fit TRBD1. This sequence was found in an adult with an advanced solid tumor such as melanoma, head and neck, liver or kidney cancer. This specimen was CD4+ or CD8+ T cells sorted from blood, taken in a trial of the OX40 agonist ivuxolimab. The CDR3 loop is CASSPDRGDDTIYF. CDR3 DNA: TGTGCCAGCAGCCCAGACAGGGGGGACGACACCATATATTTT.